Listed below are T cell receptor beta chains from one sample, sequenced in a study of T cells after yellow fever vaccination. TCRdb re-derived calls from the 5' RACE reads in MiXCR, one entry per CDR3 protein. The data contain about 310,000 distinct CDR3 sequences, around 3.9% of them singletons. The sequenced sample was PBMCs, obtained on the day of the yellow fever booster vaccination. The receptors shown here come from a man younger than 35 who received the YFV17D yellow fever vaccine. Both conserved end residues are trimmed from each CDR3.

TRBV2 | ASRGDSNQPQH
TRBV7-3 | ASSLLHKGSGANVLT
TRBV5-6 | ASSPDVRGANYGYT
TRBV23-1 | ASSPLTTGGGDQPQH
TRBV4-3 | ASSRHLGNTGELF
TRBV5-6 | ASSLFGGYTDTQY
TRBV4-2 | ASSQDPGYIKNIQY
TRBV29-1 | SVVYPGLYGYT
TRBV6-2/TRBV6-3 | ASSRAGGLYNEQF
TRBV5-1 | ASSWANVVPLLRNEQF
TRBV29-1 | SVTVPGGRETQY
TRBV20-1 | SASVGWYQETQY
TRBV4-2 | ASSQSGPGLAAVEQF
TRBV5-6 | ASSLVPRGRLTDTQY
TRBV20-1 | SASRETIENIQY
TRBV5-1 | ASSSYTRANYGYT
TRBV5-1 | ASSLEDSEAF
TRBV11-2 | ASSLRGGGRHPLYNEQF
TRBV11-2 | ASSLVPGVTGNEQF
TRBV5-1 | ASSLGGKGNQPQH
TRBV15 | ATSRVKKVNGANVLT
TRBV5-1 | ASSLRGGNSPLH
TRBV12-3/TRBV12-4 | ASSVGVRGTQF
TRBV20-1 | SAAGQETQY
TRBV7-2 | ASSLAPSNQPQH
TRBV18 | ASSPATGEHEQY
TRBV21-1 | ASRSWTQY
TRBV20-1 | SADLRPLVETQY
TRBV4-2 | ASSQGAANGYT
TRBV5-8 | ASSRDNSYEQY
TRBV7-2 | ASSLSDSYNEQF
TRBV6-6 | ASTPPGTYEQY
TRBV29-1 | SVWTGNGYT
TRBV29-1 | SVCLSGANVLT
TRBV4-3 | ASSQDRGQGAF
TRBV6-1 | ASSEDRGAGREQY
TRBV7-2 | ASSLVPAGHSSWFTDTQY
TRBV28 | ASSSSPGTGGVYTQY
TRBV3-2 | ASSRGRGQPQH
TRBV19 | ASSPEGTGNSPLH
TRBV12-3/TRBV12-4 | ASSSGLAGLAKNIQY
TRBV28 | ASSPPRGVNEKLF
TRBV6-8 | ASSPGDRVALNEQF
TRBV27 | ASSLRGGLPYEQY
TRBV5-4 | ASSDGTSGGPIGGTQY
TRBV20-1 | SGERGGTYEQF
TRBV7-2 | ASSLALNPRTTYEQY
TRBV4-3 | ASSQDPGTGVSYEQY
TRBV4-2 | ASSQVSRRETQY
TRBV7-9 | ASSLEGSLETSNEQF
TRBV20-1 | SATTVYYGYT
TRBV5-6 | ASSTGTPSYNEQF
TRBV28 | ASSPADVRITDTQY
TRBV4-3 | ASSRWAGSNQPQH
TRBV7-2 | ASSPASVSGNTIY
TRBV7-2 | ASSFQGGETQY
TRBV28 | ASSPSVGPAYQF
TRBV4-3 | ASSQAPREWPEAF
TRBV18 | ASSPVGKGNQPQH
TRBV18 | ASSPQNTNEQF